Each of the 5 T cell receptor beta chains below was sequenced from the same sample in a study of OX40 agonist ivuxolimab in advanced cancers. Measured with immunoSEQ multiplex PCR; TCRdb has only the in-frame clones, and not every one. Seen here are tens of thousands of clones, more than 90% observed once, and the top ten hold about 0.61%. Material: CD4+ or CD8+ T cells sorted from blood, obtained in a trial of the OX40 agonist ivuxolimab. All receptors come from an adult with an advanced solid tumor such as melanoma, head and neck, liver or kidney cancer.

V usage is TRBV19 and J usage is TRBJ2-1, with D tentatively TRBD1 (6 bases). Per germline, CDR1 LNHDA and CDR2 SQIVND (reference sequence). Trimming removed 7 bases at V and 0 bases at J, with 16 bases between. CDR3 size: 16 residues. The CDR3 loop is CASTDLTGSSYNEQFF. The CDR3 DNA reads as TGTGCCAGTACCGACCTAACAGGGAGCTCCTACAATGAGCAGTTCTTC. Full variable domain (outside the CDR3, taken from reference TRBV19 and TRBJ2-1): DGGITQSPKYLFRKEGQNVTLSCEQNLNHDAMYWYRQDPGQGLRLIYYSQIVNDFQKGDIAEGYSVSREKKESFPLTVTSAQKNPTAFYLCASTDLTGSSYNEQFFGPGTRLTVL.

The chain is built from TRBV18 and TRBJ1-1; maybe TRBD1 (6 bases). V was clipped by 2 bases and J by 2 bases, with 12 bases between them. The germline CDR1 and CDR2 sequences are KGHSH and LQKENI. There are 15 residues in the CDR3. CDR3 DNA sequence: TGTGCCAGCTCACCATCCGTACAGGGAAACACTGAAGCTTTCTTT. It translates to CASSPSVQGNTEAFF.

This chain uses TRBV6-5 with TRBJ2-7, with TRBD1 matching over 7 bases. V lost 0 bases and J lost 6; bases outside the gene matches: 8. The length of the CDR3 is 15 residues. Germline V CDR1 and CDR2: MNHEY, SVGAGI. The CDR3 DNA reads as TGTGCCAGCAGTTACTCGTGGACAGGTCCTATCGAGCAGTACTTC. Protein product: CASSYSWTGPIEQYF.

The chain employs TRBV10-3 and TRBJ2-1, with 8 positions matching TRBD2. This CDR3 is 14 amino acids long. The ends lost 6 bases at V and 9 bases at J; junction bases unmatched: 10. Germline lookup yields CDR1 ENHRY and CDR2 SYGVKD. CDR3 in DNA: TGTGCCATCAGCCCGGGACTAGAGGCCTTTGAGCAGTTCTTC. Its protein is CAISPGLEAFEQFF.

CDR3 DNA sequence: TGTGCCAGCAGCTTGGTATCGGCCTCCTCCTACAATGAGCAGTTCTTC. This gives the protein CASSLVSASSYNEQFF. The chain employs TRBV5-4 and TRBJ2-1; D is unresolved. This CDR3 is built from 16 residues. Germline assignment: CDR1 SGHNT and CDR2 YYREEE (reference sequence). V was clipped by 0 bases and J by 0 bases, with 10 bases between them.